This TCR beta chain was sequenced during a study of shared clonotypes between healthy human individuals. Points from the study as a whole: The authors expected sequencing depth to affect clonotype sharing among donors. Compared with memory subsets, naive subsets generally had larger estimated richness. Clonotypes not shared had lower generation probabilities than those common to all four donors.

This CDR3 is 15 amino acids long. CDR1 is SGHTA and CDR2 is FQGNSA in the germline V gene. This clone showed up just once. Its target is unknown. At a deep level, the assay was run. Assay: immunoSEQ multiplex PCR; the TCRdb copy retains only in-frame clones and omits some. The profile shows hundreds of thousands of clones, around 78% of them singletons. The clonotype originates from a woman aged 25 to 39 in good health. The V and J genes are TRBV7-2 and TRBJ2-5; D perhaps matches TRBD1 (5 bases). The end of the DNA aligns better with TRBJ2-7, so the J call may be wrong. The sequencing sample was made of memory CD4+ T cells sorted from blood. As to subset: CD45RA-negative fraction. The CDR3 DNA is TGTGCCAGCAGCCAGGGTTCGGGCGGCGCATACGAGCAGTACTTC. Amino acid sequence: CASSQGSGGAYEQYF.